The present TCR beta chain was sequenced within a study of blood T cell repertoires in COVID-19. The CDR3 is 14 amino acids. V shed 3 bases, J shed 5 bases, and the junction held 5 bases outside the gene matches. Per germline, CDR1 SQVTM and CDR2 ANQGSEA. The protocol was immunoSEQ multiplex PCR, while the TCRdb copy is restricted to in-frame clones and leaves out a portion. The table lists 130,000 to 150,000 clones, 70% to 90% of them singletons. This clone was picked up a small number of times. The sample taken for sequencing was peripheral blood. This TCR was recovered from a human donor with acute or convalescent COVID-19. The donor label of this sample is uncertain. The chain couples TRBV29-1 to TRBJ2-5; 11 bases match TRBD2. The CDR3, as DNA: TGCAGCGTTGAGTTAGCGGGGGGGCTGGAGACCCAGTACTTC. It yields the protein CSVELAGGLETQYF.